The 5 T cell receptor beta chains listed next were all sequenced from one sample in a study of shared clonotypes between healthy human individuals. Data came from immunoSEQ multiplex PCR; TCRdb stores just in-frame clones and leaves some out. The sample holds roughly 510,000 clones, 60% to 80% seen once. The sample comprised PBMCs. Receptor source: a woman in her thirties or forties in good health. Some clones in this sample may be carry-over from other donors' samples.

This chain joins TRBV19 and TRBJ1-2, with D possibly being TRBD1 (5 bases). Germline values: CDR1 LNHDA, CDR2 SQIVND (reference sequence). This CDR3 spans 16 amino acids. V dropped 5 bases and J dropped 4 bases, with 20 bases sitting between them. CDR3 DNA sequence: TGTGCCAGTAGTCCCCGCCCGGGGGTGGGGGGCTATGGCTACACCTTC. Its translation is CASSPRPGVGGYGYTF.

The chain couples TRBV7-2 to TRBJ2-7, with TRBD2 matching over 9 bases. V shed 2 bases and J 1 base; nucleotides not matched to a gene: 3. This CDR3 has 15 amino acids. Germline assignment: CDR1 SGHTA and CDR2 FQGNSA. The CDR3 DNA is TGTGCCAGCAGCTTACAAGCGGGAGGATCCTACGAGCAGTACTTC. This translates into CASSLQAGGSYEQYF. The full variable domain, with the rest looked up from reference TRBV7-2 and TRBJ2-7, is GAGVSQSPSNKVTEKGKDVELRCDPISGHTALYWYRQSLGQGLEFLIYFQGNSAPDKSGLPSDRFSAERTGGSVSTLTIQRTQQEDSAVYLCASSLQAGGSYEQYFGPGTRLTVT.

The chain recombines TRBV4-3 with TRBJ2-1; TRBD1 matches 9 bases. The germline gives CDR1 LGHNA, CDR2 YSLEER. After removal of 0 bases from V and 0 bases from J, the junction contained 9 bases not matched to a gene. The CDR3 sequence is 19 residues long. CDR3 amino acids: CASSQDWGTGIPSYNEQFF. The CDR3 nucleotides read TGCGCCAGCAGCCAAGATTGGGGGACAGGGATCCCCTCCTACAATGAGCAGTTCTTC.

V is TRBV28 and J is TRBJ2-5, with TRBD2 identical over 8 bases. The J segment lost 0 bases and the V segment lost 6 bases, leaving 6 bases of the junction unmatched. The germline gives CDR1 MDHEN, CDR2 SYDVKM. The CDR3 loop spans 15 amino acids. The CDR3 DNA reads TGTGCCAGCAGCCCTACGGGGGGGTACCAAGAGACCCAGTACTTC. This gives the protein CASSPTGGYQETQYF. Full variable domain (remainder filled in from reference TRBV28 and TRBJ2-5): DVKVTQSSRYLVKRTGEKVFLECVQDMDHENMFWYRQDPGLGLRLIYFSYDVKMKEKGDIPEGYSVSREKKERFSLILESASTNQTSMYLCASSPTGGYQETQYFGPGTRLLVL.

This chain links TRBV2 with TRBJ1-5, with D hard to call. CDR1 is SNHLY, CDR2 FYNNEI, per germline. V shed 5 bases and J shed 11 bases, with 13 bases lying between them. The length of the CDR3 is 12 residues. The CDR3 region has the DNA TGTGCCAGCAGTACCGGGGTCACGGCCCAGCATTTT. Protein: CASSTGVTAQHF.